One sample yielded the 4 T cell receptor beta chains listed below, sequenced in a study of blood T cells in healthy people across ages. With a J-beta primer mix and a sample-barcoded 5' primer, a second PCR ran about 7 to 11 cycles. TCRdb recomputed calls from the 5' RACE reads with MiXCR, one row per CDR3 protein. The data show under 750,000 distinct CDR3 sequences, around 50% seen once. Material for sequencing was blood. These receptors were obtained from a man of 80 years or more in good health.

The CDR3 loop reads CASSSAETNTEAFF. DNA for the CDR3: TGTGCCAGCAGTTCAGCAGAGACTAACACTGAAGCTTTCTTT. This chain connects TRBV28 to TRBJ1-1, with D unclear. This CDR3 has 14 amino acids. The V gene lost 4 bases and the J gene lost 2 bases, with 11 bases spanning the gap. In germline, CDR1 is MDHEN, CDR2 SYDVKM.

This clonotype occurred once. This rearrangement joins TRBV12-5 to TRBJ2-3; 8 bases map to TRBD2. Per the germline V gene, CDR1 is LGHNT and CDR2 is FRNRAP. V shed 7 bases and J 7 bases; nucleotides not matched to a gene: 22. The CDR3 contains 18 residues. The CDR3 loop reads CASARNIGSSGGRHTQYF. The CDR3 DNA follows: TGTGCTAGTGCCCGGAACATCGGAAGTTCGGGGGGGCGTCATACGCAGTATTTT.

The J gene is TRBJ1-1, the V gene TRBV20-1; maybe TRBD1 (6 bases). Germline-derived CDR1 and CDR2 are DFQATT and SNEGSKA (reference sequence). V lost 3 bases, J lost 0 bases, and 11 bases lay in between. This CDR3 region has 14 residues. The CDR3 region is CSARKQGMNTEAFF. The CDR3 DNA follows: TGCAGTGCTAGGAAACAGGGTATGAACACTGAAGCTTTCTTT.

This clonotype came up a few times. V is TRBV7-8 and J is TRBJ2-2, with 12 bases fitting TRBD2. The CDR3 is 18 amino acids. V dropped 4 bases and J dropped 4; count of bases not matched to a gene: 10. CDR1 is SGHVS, CDR2 FQNEAQ, per germline. This CDR3 is CASSSGSSGRAGTGELFF. CDR3 DNA: TGTGCCAGCAGCTCCGGGTCTAGCGGGAGGGCAGGCACCGGGGAGCTGTTTTTT.